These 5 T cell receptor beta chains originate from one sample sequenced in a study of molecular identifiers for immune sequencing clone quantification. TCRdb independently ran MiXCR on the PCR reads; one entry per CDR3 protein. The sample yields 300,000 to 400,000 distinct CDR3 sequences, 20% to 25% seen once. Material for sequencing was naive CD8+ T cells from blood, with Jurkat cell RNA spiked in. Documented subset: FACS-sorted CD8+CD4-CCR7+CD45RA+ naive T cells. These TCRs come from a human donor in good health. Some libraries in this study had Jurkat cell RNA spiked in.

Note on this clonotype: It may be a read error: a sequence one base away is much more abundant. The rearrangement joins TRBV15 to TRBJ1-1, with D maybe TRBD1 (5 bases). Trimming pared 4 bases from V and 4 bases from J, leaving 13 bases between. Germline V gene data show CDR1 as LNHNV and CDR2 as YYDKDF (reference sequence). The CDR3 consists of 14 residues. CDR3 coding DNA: TGTGCCACCAGCACTGGAGATGGGGGCACTGAAGCTTTCTTT. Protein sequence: CATSTGDGGTEAFF.

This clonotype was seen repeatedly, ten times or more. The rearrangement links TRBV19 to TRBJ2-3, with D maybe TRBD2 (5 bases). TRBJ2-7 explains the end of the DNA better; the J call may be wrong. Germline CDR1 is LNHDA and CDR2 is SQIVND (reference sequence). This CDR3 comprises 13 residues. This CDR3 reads CASSIISGGEQYF. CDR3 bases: TGTGCCAGTAGTATCATTTCCGGAGGCGAGCAGTACTTC.

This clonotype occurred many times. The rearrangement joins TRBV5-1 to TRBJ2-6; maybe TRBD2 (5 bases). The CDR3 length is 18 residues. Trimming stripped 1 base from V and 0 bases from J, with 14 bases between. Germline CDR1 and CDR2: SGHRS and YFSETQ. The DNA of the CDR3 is TGCGCCAGCAGCTTGTACGAGCGGATAGACTCTGGGGCCAACGTCCTGACTTTC. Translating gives CASSLYERIDSGANVLTF. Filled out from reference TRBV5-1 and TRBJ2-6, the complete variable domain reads KAGVTQTPRYLIKTRGQQVTLSCSPISGHRSVSWYQQTPGQGLQFLFEYFSETQRNKGNFPGRFSGRQFSNSRSEMNVSTLELGDSALYLCASSLYERIDSGANVLTFGAGSRLTVL.

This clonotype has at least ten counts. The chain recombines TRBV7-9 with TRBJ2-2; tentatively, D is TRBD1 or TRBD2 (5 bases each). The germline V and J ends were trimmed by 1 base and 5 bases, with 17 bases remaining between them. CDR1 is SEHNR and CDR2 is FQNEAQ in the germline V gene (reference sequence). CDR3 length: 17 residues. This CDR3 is CASSLVGVPEGTGELFF. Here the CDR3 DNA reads TGTGCCAGCAGCTTAGTCGGTGTGCCCGAGGGGACCGGGGAGCTGTTTTTT.

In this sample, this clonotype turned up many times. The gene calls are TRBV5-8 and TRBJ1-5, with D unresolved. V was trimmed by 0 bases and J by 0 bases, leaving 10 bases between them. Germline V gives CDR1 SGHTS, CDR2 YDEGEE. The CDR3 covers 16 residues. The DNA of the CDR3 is TGTGCCAGCAGCTTGGTGGGCACATATAGCAATCAGCCCCAGCATTTT. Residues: CASSLVGTYSNQPQHF.